A selection of T cell receptor beta chains follows, all from one sample in a study of T cell repertoires in cytomegalovirus infection. TCRdb used MiXCR to reprocess the reads, holding one entry per CDR3 protein. The table shows over 90,000 distinct CDR3 sequences, with 16% occurring only once. Specimen: PBMCs. Receptors were obtained from a human donor in good health (CMV status not recorded). Some clones in this sample may be carry-over from other donors' samples. Each CDR3 is given with its conserved first and last residue. A D gene is named only where the DNA matches it firmly. Clone size, where shown, is once, few, many, or a class for clones that have expanded.

v_gene: TRBV12-3/TRBV12-4
abundance: many
j_gene: TRBJ2-7
d_gene: .
CDR3nt: TGTGCCAGCAGTTCCCCTTCGGGGGGCAACGAGCAGTACTTC
CDR3aa: CASSSPSGGNEQYF

v_gene: TRBV7-9
abundance: many
j_gene: TRBJ2-7
d_gene: .
CDR3nt: TGTGCCAGCAGCTTATTGGTCGAGCAGTACTTC
CDR3aa: CASSLLVEQYF

v_gene: TRBV29-1
abundance: .
j_gene: TRBJ1-1
d_gene: .
CDR3nt: TGCAGCGTCCGGGTAGGGGGGAACTTGAACACTGAAGCTTTCTTT
CDR3aa: CSVRVGGNLNTEAFF

v_gene: TRBV29-1
abundance: many
j_gene: TRBJ1-5
d_gene: TRBD1
CDR3nt: TGCAGCGTCGTTTCCCAAGGGACAGGGGATCAGCCCCAGCATTTT
CDR3aa: CSVVSQGTGDQPQHF

v_gene: TRBV7-8
abundance: many
j_gene: TRBJ2-1
d_gene: .
CDR3nt: TGTGCCAGCAGCTACCGGGAAGAGAGCTACAATGAGCAGTTCTTC
CDR3aa: CASSYREESYNEQFF

v_gene: TRBV27
abundance: .
j_gene: TRBJ1-5
d_gene: .
CDR3nt: TGTGCCAGCAGTACTACAGTGAGCAATCAGCCCCAGCATTTT
CDR3aa: CASSTTVSNQPQHF

v_gene: TRBV29-1
abundance: .
j_gene: TRBJ1-1
d_gene: .
CDR3nt: TGCAGCGTTGAACGCACCCTGAACACTGAAGCTTTCTTT
CDR3aa: CSVERTLNTEAFF

v_gene: TRBV20-1
abundance: many
j_gene: TRBJ2-2
d_gene: .
CDR3nt: TGCAGTGCTAGAGACCCAGACAGCTACACCGGGGAGCTGTTTTTT
CDR3aa: CSARDPDSYTGELFF

v_gene: TRBV7-9
abundance: many
j_gene: TRBJ1-5
d_gene: .
CDR3nt: TGTGCCAGCAGCCCAGGACAAGGGCTATACAATCAGCCCCAGCATTTT
CDR3aa: CASSPGQGLYNQPQHF

v_gene: TRBV28
abundance: few
j_gene: TRBJ2-5
d_gene: .
CDR3nt: TGTGCCAGCAGTTTAAATTCGGGGGACACCCAAGAGACCCAGTACTTC
CDR3aa: CASSLNSGDTQETQYF

v_gene: TRBV7-9
abundance: .
j_gene: TRBJ2-7
d_gene: .
CDR3nt: TGTGCCAGCAGCTCAGGACTTCTCTCCTACGAGCAGTACTTC
CDR3aa: CASSSGLLSYEQYF

v_gene: TRBV4-1
abundance: few
j_gene: TRBJ2-3
d_gene: .
CDR3nt: TGTGCCAGCAGCCAAGATCGTGAGGGGCTGACGACCACCCAGGTGCAGTATTTT
CDR3aa: CASSQDREGLTTTQVQYF

v_gene: TRBV20-1
abundance: few
j_gene: TRBJ2-5
d_gene: .
CDR3nt: TGCAGTGCTAGAGATAGTAAAGGACTCAAAGAGACCCAGTACTTC
CDR3aa: CSARDSKGLKETQYF

v_gene: TRBV7-3
abundance: .
j_gene: TRBJ2-1
d_gene: .
CDR3nt: TGTGCCAGCAGCTTAAGAGGGGGGCCCCTTTTAAAAGACAATGAGCAGTTCTTC
CDR3aa: CASSLRGGPLLKDNEQFF

v_gene: TRBV28
abundance: .
j_gene: TRBJ1-5
d_gene: TRBD1
CDR3nt: TGTGCCAGCACCTTTCCGGGACAGGGACTACGTCGACATTTT
CDR3aa: CASTFPGQGLRRHF

v_gene: TRBV7-2
abundance: few
j_gene: TRBJ1-1
d_gene: .
CDR3nt: TGTGCCAGCAGCCTTCGCTATGAGGGTGCTGTAGCTTTCTTT
CDR3aa: CASSLRYEGAVAFF

v_gene: TRBV12-3/TRBV12-4
abundance: few
j_gene: TRBJ2-1
d_gene: .
CDR3nt: TGTGCCAGCAGTAAAACCGGGACCAACTACTACAATGAGCAGTTCTTC
CDR3aa: CASSKTGTNYYNEQFF

v_gene: TRBV24-1
abundance: few
j_gene: TRBJ2-5
d_gene: .
CDR3nt: TGTGCCACCAGTGGAGGGAAAGAGACCCAGTACTTC
CDR3aa: CATSGGKETQYF

v_gene: TRBV20-1
abundance: .
j_gene: TRBJ2-3
d_gene: TRBD2
CDR3nt: TGCAGTGCTCTTAAGGGCAGCGGGGACACAGATACGCAGTATTTT
CDR3aa: CSALKGSGDTDTQYF

v_gene: TRBV7-4
abundance: few
j_gene: TRBJ1-2
d_gene: .
CDR3nt: TGTGCCAGCAGCTCCTACCCGGGACGAGCTAACTATGGCTACACCTTC
CDR3aa: CASSSYPGRANYGYTF

v_gene: TRBV7-3
abundance: few
j_gene: TRBJ2-1
d_gene: TRBD2
CDR3nt: TGTGCCAGCAGCTTGGGGGGGTCGGGGGAGCAGTTCTTC
CDR3aa: CASSLGGSGEQFF

v_gene: TRBV30
abundance: .
j_gene: TRBJ1-1
d_gene: .
CDR3nt: TGTGCCTGGGTTAGGGGTTATGAAGCTTTCTTT
CDR3aa: CAWVRGYEAFF

v_gene: TRBV27
abundance: .
j_gene: TRBJ1-1
d_gene: .
CDR3nt: TGTGCCAGCAGCCCAAATACAGGGAGTGAAGCTTTCTTT
CDR3aa: CASSPNTGSEAFF

v_gene: TRBV18
abundance: .
j_gene: TRBJ2-3
d_gene: TRBD2
CDR3nt: TGTGCCAGCTCACCAAGGACGAAGACTAGCGGGGTTGTAGATACGCAGTATTTT
CDR3aa: CASSPRTKTSGVVDTQYF

v_gene: TRBV11-3
abundance: many
j_gene: TRBJ2-1
d_gene: .
CDR3nt: TGTGCCAGCAGCTTAGAAGGGTCCGACAATGAGCAGTTCTTC
CDR3aa: CASSLEGSDNEQFF

v_gene: TRBV29-1
abundance: many
j_gene: TRBJ1-3
d_gene: .
CDR3nt: TGCAGCGGGACCTGGAGAAACACCATATATTTT
CDR3aa: CSGTWRNTIYF

v_gene: TRBV6-5
abundance: many
j_gene: TRBJ1-1
d_gene: .
CDR3nt: TGTGCCAGCAGTTACCGGAAAAACGGACGGCTTGAAGCTTTCTTT
CDR3aa: CASSYRKNGRLEAFF

v_gene: TRBV6-6
abundance: .
j_gene: TRBJ2-3
d_gene: TRBD1
CDR3nt: TGTGCCAGCAGAAGGGACAGGGGCGCTAGCACAGATACGCAGTATTTT
CDR3aa: CASRRDRGASTDTQYF

v_gene: TRBV4-2
abundance: few
j_gene: TRBJ1-6
d_gene: .
CDR3nt: TGTGCCAGCAGCCAAGAGATCAGGGCCTATAATTCACCCCTCCACTTT
CDR3aa: CASSQEIRAYNSPLHF

v_gene: TRBV7-2
abundance: many
j_gene: TRBJ1-3
d_gene: .
CDR3nt: TGTGCCAGCAGCGTGGGACGGTCCTCTGGAAACACCATATATTTT
CDR3aa: CASSVGRSSGNTIYF

v_gene: TRBV4-1
abundance: .
j_gene: TRBJ2-7
d_gene: .
CDR3nt: TGCGCCAGCAGCCAACGAATAGCTGATAGGTCCTACGAGCAGTACTTC
CDR3aa: CASSQRIADRSYEQYF

v_gene: TRBV11-2
abundance: many
j_gene: TRBJ1-2
d_gene: .
CDR3nt: TGTGCCAGCAGCTTAGGACCCCCCGCAGGATCCTATGGCTACACCTTC
CDR3aa: CASSLGPPAGSYGYTF

v_gene: TRBV14
abundance: .
j_gene: TRBJ2-2
d_gene: .
CDR3nt: TGTGCTACCAGCCCATCATTGAACACCGGGGAGCTGTTTTTT
CDR3aa: CATSPSLNTGELFF

v_gene: TRBV20-1
abundance: .
j_gene: TRBJ2-5
d_gene: TRBD2
CDR3nt: TGCAGTGCTGAGAGGGGAGCGGGGGGCCAAGAGACCCAGTACTTC
CDR3aa: CSAERGAGGQETQYF

v_gene: TRBV7-2
abundance: many
j_gene: TRBJ2-7
d_gene: TRBD2
CDR3nt: TGTGCCAGCAGTTTAGGCCTAGCGGGGGAGTACGAGCAGTACTTC
CDR3aa: CASSLGLAGEYEQYF

v_gene: TRBV23-1
abundance: many
j_gene: TRBJ1-1
d_gene: TRBD1
CDR3nt: TGCGCCAGCAGTCAATCGGTGGAGGGGGCTGGTACAGCTTTCTTT
CDR3aa: CASSQSVEGAGTAFF

v_gene: TRBV7-3
abundance: .
j_gene: TRBJ1-1
d_gene: .
CDR3nt: TGTGCCAGCAGCCCCCGAGGAAGGGGGGACACTGAAGCTTTCTTT
CDR3aa: CASSPRGRGDTEAFF

v_gene: TRBV18
abundance: .
j_gene: TRBJ1-5
d_gene: .
CDR3nt: TGTGCCAGCTCCCTCAAGGGCAGACAAGAAATTGATCAGCCCCAGCATTTT
CDR3aa: CASSLKGRQEIDQPQHF

v_gene: TRBV7-2
abundance: many
j_gene: TRBJ1-2
d_gene: TRBD1
CDR3nt: TGTGCCAGCAGCTGGGGGACAGGGAGCTATGGCTACACCTTC
CDR3aa: CASSWGTGSYGYTF

v_gene: TRBV7-6
abundance: .
j_gene: TRBJ2-5
d_gene: TRBD1
CDR3nt: TGCGCCGGCAGCTTAGACGAAAAGGGGGCGAGAGAGACCCAGTACTTC
CDR3aa: CAGSLDEKGARETQYF

v_gene: TRBV7-9
abundance: .
j_gene: TRBJ1-2
d_gene: .
CDR3nt: TGTGCCAGCAGCTTAGAAAGGGGTGGCTACACCTTC
CDR3aa: CASSLERGGYTF

v_gene: TRBV7-2
abundance: many
j_gene: TRBJ2-3
d_gene: .
CDR3nt: TGTGCCAGCAGCTTTCTGGGCCTCACAGATACGCAGTATTTT
CDR3aa: CASSFLGLTDTQYF

v_gene: TRBV7-3
abundance: .
j_gene: TRBJ2-1
d_gene: TRBD1
CDR3nt: TGTGCCAGCAGCTTAAAGGGGGCTACCTACAATGAGCAGTTCTTC
CDR3aa: CASSLKGATYNEQFF

v_gene: TRBV7-2
abundance: many
j_gene: TRBJ2-1
d_gene: TRBD2
CDR3nt: TGTGCCAGCAGGTCGGGACTAGCCAGCTCCTACAATGAGCAGTTCTTC
CDR3aa: CASRSGLASSYNEQFF

v_gene: TRBV7-3
abundance: .
j_gene: TRBJ2-2
d_gene: TRBD1
CDR3nt: TGTGCCAGCAGCCCCCGGACAGGATGGGACACCGGGGAGCTGTTTTTT
CDR3aa: CASSPRTGWDTGELFF

v_gene: TRBV28
abundance: many
j_gene: TRBJ1-1
d_gene: .
CDR3nt: TGTGCCAGCCGCATCTCGTGGGGGAAGATTGAAGCTTTCTTT
CDR3aa: CASRISWGKIEAFF

v_gene: TRBV20-1
abundance: few
j_gene: TRBJ1-1
d_gene: .
CDR3nt: TGCAGTGCTAGAAGTTGGGGCACGAACACTGAAGCTTTCTTT
CDR3aa: CSARSWGTNTEAFF

v_gene: TRBV19
abundance: once
j_gene: TRBJ2-7
d_gene: TRBD1
CDR3nt: TGTGCCAGTAGTGTACCGGGGACAGGAATCTACGAGCAGTACTTC
CDR3aa: CASSVPGTGIYEQYF

v_gene: TRBV5-5
abundance: many
j_gene: TRBJ2-1
d_gene: .
CDR3nt: TGTGCCAGCAGCCCTAAGGGGGACCCGCCGGGTAATGAGCAGTTCTTC
CDR3aa: CASSPKGDPPGNEQFF

v_gene: TRBV10-3
abundance: many
j_gene: TRBJ1-2
d_gene: TRBD1
CDR3nt: TGTGCCATCAGGGGACCTGACAGGGCGGTGGAGGGCTACACCTTC
CDR3aa: CAIRGPDRAVEGYTF